Shown below are 26 T cell receptor beta chains from a single sample sequenced in a study of OX40 agonist ivuxolimab in advanced cancers. Repertoires were generated with immunoSEQ multiplex PCR, while TCRdb's copy carries only in-frame clones and drops some. The data show about 58,000 clones, with roughly 77% seen just once and over 0.7% held by the top ten. The specimen was CD4+ or CD8+ T cells sorted from blood, collected in a trial of the OX40 agonist ivuxolimab. Receptors were obtained from an adult with an advanced solid tumor such as melanoma, head and neck, liver or kidney cancer.

This chain joins TRBV7-8 and TRBJ2-7; D may be TRBD1 (5 bases). Deletions cut 7 bases from V and 0 bases from J, with 13 bases between. Germline V gives CDR1 SGHVS, CDR2 FQNEAQ. The CDR3 loop spans 14 amino acids. CDR3 nucleotide sequence: TGTGCCAGCAACCTAGGACACGTCTCCTACGAGCAGTACTTC. The encoded protein is CASNLGHVSYEQYF. Looking up the rest from reference TRBV7-8 and TRBJ2-7 gives the full variable domain: GAGVSQSPRYKVAKRGQDVALRCDPISGHVSLFWYQQALGQGPEFLTYFQNEAQLDKSGLPSDRFFAERPEGSVSTLKIQRTQQEDSAVYLCASNLGHVSYEQYFGPGTRLTVT.

This chain connects TRBV7-8 to TRBJ1-1; TRBD1 agrees at 9 bases. After removal of 9 bases from V and 6 bases from J, the junction contained 14 bases not matched to a gene. This CDR3 region has 15 residues. Germline CDR1 SGHVS, CDR2 FQNEAQ. The CDR3 sequence is CASQLRGQGLAEAFF. CDR3 in DNA: TGTGCCAGTCAGCTTAGGGGACAGGGATTGGCTGAAGCTTTCTTT.

The J gene is TRBJ2-7, the V gene TRBV5-4, with TRBD2 matching 13 bases. The J segment lost 3 bases and the V segment lost 4 bases, leaving 4 bases of the junction unmatched. The CDR3 contains 15 residues. The germline V gene encodes CDR1 SGHNT and CDR2 YYREEE (reference sequence). CDR3 DNA sequence: TGTGCCAGCAGCCGGACTAGCGGGGGTCTCTACGAGCAGTACTTC. As protein: CASSRTSGGLYEQYF.

The chain uses TRBV9 and TRBJ2-5, with 9 bases aligning to TRBD2. The CDR3 extends over 15 amino acids. CDR1 and CDR2 (germline): SGDLS, YYNGEE. Trimming took 4 bases from V and 2 from J; bases not matched to a gene: 6. CDR3 bases: TGTGCCAGCAGCCCCAGGCTAGCGGGGCAAGAGACCCAGTACTTC. It codes for CASSPRLAGQETQYF.

This chain joins TRBV6-5 and TRBJ1-3; D might be TRBD1 (6 bases). Germline lookup yields CDR1 MNHEY and CDR2 SVGAGI. Deletions cut 2 bases from V and 5 bases from J, with 13 bases between. CDR3 length: 15 residues. The CDR3 protein is CASSYGGGSRNTIYF. CDR3 nucleotide sequence: TGTGCCAGCAGTTACGGAGGGGGATCCCGAAACACCATATATTTT.

This chain uses TRBV2 with TRBJ1-1; D gene unclear. This CDR3 is built from 12 residues. The V and J ends lost 2 bases and 6 bases respectively, with 7 bases between them. Germline V gene data show CDR1 as SNHLY and CDR2 as FYNNEI. CDR3 nucleotide sequence: TGTGCCAGCAGTGAACTGGAATCTGAAGCTTTCTTT. Its protein product is CASSELESEAFF.

The chain recombines TRBV7-9 with TRBJ1-2; D unclear. CDR3 length: 14 amino acids. Trimming took 1 base from V and 8 from J, leaving 14 bases between them. CDR1 is SEHNR, CDR2 FQNEAQ, per germline (reference sequence). CDR3 sequence (DNA): TGTGCCAGCAGCTTAGAGCGGGAGACGGCCGGCTACACCTTC. Translating gives CASSLERETAGYTF.

The chain recombines TRBV19 with TRBJ1-1; 10 bases line up with TRBD1. The junction had 9 bases not matched to a gene; V was cut back by 11 bases and J by 6 bases. Germline assignment: CDR1 LNHDA and CDR2 SQIVND (reference sequence). This CDR3 contains 13 residues. In DNA form, the CDR3 reads TGTGCCGGCCATCGACAGGGGGCTTCTGAAGCTTTCTTT. Translated, it gives CAGHRQGASEAFF.

This rearrangement joins TRBV6-1 to TRBJ2-5, with TRBD2 identical over 7 bases. V shed 6 bases, J shed 4 bases, and the junction held 11 bases outside the gene matches. Germline CDR1 reads MNHNS; CDR2 reads SASEGT. The CDR3 is made up of 15 amino acids. CDR3 region: CASSDRLGEGETQYF. The CDR3 nucleotides are TGTGCCAGCAGCGACCGTTTAGGGGAGGGAGAGACCCAGTACTTC.

This clone was seen only a few times. The chain couples TRBV11-2 to TRBJ2-5; 8 bases are shared with TRBD2. CDR1 and CDR2 (germline): SGHAT, FQNNGV. V lost 1 base to trimming and J lost 5 bases; unmatched junction nucleotides: 12. This CDR3 has 17 amino acids. DNA of the CDR3: TGTGCCAGCAGCTTAGGAGGGCAGCGGGGGCCAGGGGAGACCCAGTACTTC. It translates to CASSLGGQRGPGETQYF.

In regard to this clone: The same CDR3 arises from other DNA sequences in this sample as well. The chain joins TRBV28 to TRBJ2-7; no clear D. CDR3 length: 15 amino acids. With 3 bases removed from V and 1 base from J, the gap between germline ends came to 13 bases. Germline CDR1 is MDHEN and CDR2 is SYDVKM. In DNA, the CDR3 is TGTGCCAGCAGTTTCTCATCGGACGGATCCTACGAGCAGTACTTC. It translates to CASSFSSDGSYEQYF. Filled out from reference TRBV28 and TRBJ2-7, the complete variable domain reads DVKVTQSSRYLVKRTGEKVFLECVQDMDHENMFWYRQDPGLGLRLIYFSYDVKMKEKGDIPEGYSVSREKKERFSLILESASTNQTSMYLCASSFSSDGSYEQYFGPGTRLTVT.

The chain employs TRBV19 and TRBJ1-2; D call uncertain. The germline V gene encodes CDR1 LNHDA and CDR2 SQIVND (reference sequence). The CDR3 loop spans 14 amino acids. V was shortened by 10 bases and J by 5 bases, with 20 bases between the two germline ends. The CDR3 nucleotides are TGTGCCACCTCGGCGGAGGGCAGAATTTATGGCTACACCTTC. It encodes CATSAEGRIYGYTF.

The CDR3 DNA reads as TGTGCCAGCAGTAATACAGGGATTAGGTACGAGCAGTACTTC. Translation gives CASSNTGIRYEQYF. V gene TRBV6-5 combines with J gene TRBJ2-7, with D possibly TRBD1 on 6 matching bases. V lost 5 bases and J 4 bases, leaving 15 bases between the germline ends. Germline loops: CDR1 MNHEY, CDR2 SVGAGI. This CDR3 region has 14 residues.

The chain couples TRBV2 to TRBJ1-2; D gene unclear. Germline V gives CDR1 SNHLY, CDR2 FYNNEI. The V end was cut by 8 bases, the J end by 7 bases, with 11 bases between. CDR3 length: 11 residues. The CDR3 DNA follows: TGTGCCAGCTTCGAAGGCCGTGGCTACACCTTC. This gives the protein CASFEGRGYTF.

This clone has a handful of counts. The rearrangement links TRBV29-1 to TRBJ1-1, with D perhaps matching TRBD1 (5 bases). This CDR3 spans 13 amino acids. The germline CDR1 and CDR2 sequences are SQVTM and ANQGSEA. With 7 bases removed from V and 4 bases from J, the gap between germline ends came to 16 bases. The CDR3 sequence: CSGWILGGTEAFF. CDR3 DNA sequence: TGCAGCGGGTGGATTTTGGGGGGCACTGAAGCTTTCTTT. Complete variable domain (other parts from reference TRBV29-1 and TRBJ1-1): SAVISQKPSRDICQRGTSLTIQCQVDSQVTMMFWYRQQPGQSLTLIATANQGSEATYESGFVIDKFPISRPNLTFSTLTVSNMSPEDSSIYLCSGWILGGTEAFFGQGTRLTVV.

With respect to this clone: In the same sample, other DNA sequences code for this CDR3. The rearrangement links TRBV18 to TRBJ2-5; D is unclear. Per the germline V gene, CDR1 is KGHSH and CDR2 is LQKENI. The CDR3 is made up of 11 amino acids. Trimming stripped 5 bases from V and 2 bases from J, with 3 bases between. The CDR3 sequence is CASSSQETQYF. DNA of the CDR3: TGTGCCAGCTCATCGCAAGAGACCCAGTACTTC.

This chain joins TRBV5-6 and TRBJ2-7; 9 bases are shared with TRBD1. CDR1 and CDR2 (germline): SGHDT, YYEEEE. The CDR3 is 14 residues long. The ends lost 0 bases at V and 7 bases at J; junction bases unmatched: 5. Here the CDR3 DNA reads TGTGCCAGCAGCTTGGTGGGACAGGGCCAGGAGCAGTACTTC. Translating gives CASSLVGQGQEQYF. Variable domain in full (rest from reference TRBV5-6 and TRBJ2-7): DAGVTQSPTHLIKTRGQQVTLRCSPKSGHDTVSWYQQALGQGPQFIFQYYEEEERQRGNFPDRFSGHQFPNYSSELNVNALLLGDSALYLCASSLVGQGQEQYFGPGTRLTVT.

The genes are TRBV2 and TRBJ2-5, with D unresolved. Germline values: CDR1 SNHLY, CDR2 FYNNEI. The CDR3 extends over 15 amino acids. The V end was cut by 1 base, the J end by 2 bases, with 11 bases between. The CDR3 region is CASSEVGVGQETQYF. The DNA of the CDR3 is TGTGCCAGCAGTGAAGTTGGGGTAGGGCAAGAGACCCAGTACTTC.

This chain uses TRBV9 with TRBJ1-3; a weak D match, TRBD1 (5 bases). In germline, CDR1 is SGDLS, CDR2 YYNGEE. The CDR3 length is 17 residues. V lost 0 bases to trimming and J lost 2 bases, with 15 bases between them. The CDR3 reads CASSVVPGSTPGNTIYF. The CDR3 DNA follows: TGTGCCAGCAGCGTAGTACCAGGGAGCACCCCTGGAAACACCATATATTTT. Full variable domain (remainder filled in from reference TRBV9 and TRBJ1-3): DSGVTQTPKHLITATGQRVTLRCSPRSGDLSVYWYQQSLDQGLQFLIQYYNGEERAKGNILERFSAQQFPDLHSELNLSSLELGDSALYFCASSVVPGSTPGNTIYFGEGSWLTVV.

This sequence joins TRBV6-1 and TRBJ2-1, with TRBD2 matching over 10 bases. Germline CDR1 is MNHNS and CDR2 is SASEGT. The CDR3 has 17 residues. The V and J ends lost 0 bases and 7 bases, in that order; junction bases with no gene match: 9. Here the CDR3 reads CASSEAKAGGRGNEQFF. CDR3 bases: TGTGCCAGCAGTGAAGCTAAAGCGGGGGGGCGAGGGAATGAGCAGTTCTTC.

The chain joins TRBV19 to TRBJ2-2; 9 nucleotides line up with TRBD1. CDR3 size: 16 residues. V lost 4 bases and J lost 4; bases outside the gene matches: 7. Germline CDR1 is LNHDA and CDR2 is SQIVND (reference sequence). CDR3 in DNA: TGTGCCAGTAGTAGCACAGGGGGCGCCGCCACCGGGGAGCTGTTTTTT. Protein sequence: CASSSTGGAATGELFF.

A remark on this clone: The same CDR3 arises from other DNA sequences in this sample as well. DNA of the CDR3: TGCGCCAGCAGCCGGGACAGGGGGGACAATGAGCAGTTCTTC. This encodes CASSRDRGDNEQFF. This chain links TRBV5-1 with TRBJ2-1; 11 bases match TRBD1. CDR1 SGHRS and CDR2 YFSETQ come from the germline V gene. Losses at the gene ends were 4 bases for V and 5 bases for J; bases not matched to a gene: 2. The CDR3 is 14 amino acids.

The genes are TRBV5-1 and TRBJ2-7; D may correspond to TRBD1 or TRBD2 (5 bases each). With 6 bases removed from V and 5 bases from J, the gap between germline ends came to 21 bases. The CDR3 length is 15 residues. In germline, CDR1 is SGHRS, CDR2 YFSETQ. The CDR3 DNA reads as TGCGCCAGCACGGACCCAGGGTTCGGAGGTGACGAGCAGTACTTC. Its translation: CASTDPGFGGDEQYF.

The V call is TRBV18, the J call TRBJ1-1; 9 nucleotides line up with TRBD1. This CDR3 region has 15 residues. V trimming: 0 bases; J trimming: 4 bases; junction bases outside the gene matches: 3. CDR1 and CDR2 from the germline V gene are KGHSH and LQKENI. The CDR3 sequence is CASSPPRDRATEAFF. In DNA, the CDR3 is TGTGCCAGCTCACCACCTAGGGACAGGGCCACTGAAGCTTTCTTT.

This chain uses TRBV5-1 with TRBJ1-1; D remains ambiguous. This CDR3 has 14 residues. Germline assignment: CDR1 SGHRS and CDR2 YFSETQ. The V end lost 0 bases, the J end lost 7 bases, and 13 bases lay between the germline ends. For the CDR3, the DNA is TGCGCCAGCAGCTTGGGATCCCAGATCAATGAAGCTTTCTTT. This codes for CASSLGSQINEAFF.

The rearrangement links TRBV7-2 to TRBJ1-6; D remains ambiguous. Trimming removed 2 bases from V and 10 bases from J, with 6 bases in between. The CDR3 is 12 residues long. Germline V gene data show CDR1 as SGHTA and CDR2 as FQGNSA. The CDR3 nucleotides are TGTGCCAGCAGCTTAAGTTCCTCACCCCTCCACTTT. Its translation: CASSLSSSPLHF.